A single sample gave rise to the 27 T cell receptor beta chains below, sequenced in a study of T cell repertoires in cytomegalovirus infection. TCRdb reprocessed the reads with MiXCR, giving one entry per CDR3 protein. The sample contains some 150,000 distinct CDR3 sequences, under 8.5% of which appear only once. Input material: PBMCs. All receptors come from a human donor in good health (CMV status not recorded). Some clones in this sample may be carry-over from other donors' samples.

This clonotype was recorded many times. The chain links TRBV28 to TRBJ1-3; unclear D gene. The germline V and J ends were trimmed by 1 base and 4 bases, with 11 bases remaining between them. Per germline, CDR1 MDHEN and CDR2 SYDVKM. The length of the CDR3 is 15 residues. This chain's CDR3 is CASSLLEGTGNTIYF. CDR3 DNA sequence: TGTGCCAGCAGTTTATTGGAGGGAACCGGAAACACCATATATTTT.

This chain joins TRBV20-1 and TRBJ1-4; D call uncertain. The CDR3 is 14 amino acids. Trimming cost V 6 bases and J 5 bases, with 16 bases left between them. The germline gives CDR1 DFQATT, CDR2 SNEGSKA (reference sequence). DNA for the CDR3: TGCAGTGCCCCTTCGTGGATCGGAAATGAAAAACTGTTTTTT. This sequence encodes CSAPSWIGNEKLFF.

The table lists this clonotype with many counts. J is TRBJ1-5 and V is TRBV7-2; 11 bases agree with TRBD1. The germline gives CDR1 SGHTA, CDR2 FQGNSA. The CDR3 contains 14 residues. Germline trimming cut 5 bases from V and 7 bases from J; bases unmatched to any gene: 4. DNA for the CDR3: TGTGCCAGCAGCAGGGGACAGGGGGACCAGCCCCAGCATTTT. Translated: CASSRGQGDQPQHF.

This clonotype was picked up many times. The V call is TRBV7-9, the J call TRBJ2-1; a weak D match, TRBD1 (6 bases). The CDR3 is made up of 15 amino acids. Germline V gives CDR1 SEHNR, CDR2 FQNEAQ (reference sequence). Trimming left V 2 bases short and J 3 bases short, with 11 bases between. The CDR3 DNA sequence: TGTGCCAGCAGCTTACCCAGGGGAAGCTACAATGAGCAGTTCTTC. Translation: CASSLPRGSYNEQFF.

This clonotype was seen more than once but under ten times. This chain uses TRBV9 with TRBJ2-3; 8 bases fit TRBD2. The CDR3 has 17 residues. V lost 0 bases, J lost 2 bases, and 8 bases stayed unmatched. Germline loops: CDR1 SGDLS, CDR2 YYNGEE. The CDR3 region has the DNA TGTGCCAGCAGCGTAGTCCCAGCGGGGGCCAACACAGATACGCAGTATTTT. This codes for CASSVVPAGANTDTQYF. The whole variable domain, filled in from reference TRBV9 and TRBJ2-3, reads DSGVTQTPKHLITATGQRVTLRCSPRSGDLSVYWYQQSLDQGLQFLIQYYNGEERAKGNILERFSAQQFPDLHSELNLSSLELGDSALYFCASSVVPAGANTDTQYFGPGTRLTVL.

This clonotype was recorded at least ten times. This sequence joins TRBV7-2 and TRBJ1-1, with a possible D match to TRBD1 (6 bases). The ends were cut back, 0 bases at V and 3 bases at J, with 8 bases in the middle. The CDR3 runs to 14 residues. Germline V gives CDR1 SGHTA, CDR2 FQGNSA. This CDR3 is CASSLATGYTEAFF. The CDR3 DNA sequence: TGTGCCAGCAGCTTAGCGACAGGTTACACTGAAGCTTTCTTT.

This clonotype was picked up many times. The CDR3 sequence: CASSWGQMNTEAFF. CDR3 nucleotides: TGTGCCAGCAGCTGGGGACAGATGAACACTGAAGCTTTCTTT. V is TRBV7-9 and J is TRBJ1-1; TRBD1 aligns across 7 bases. The CDR3 spans 14 residues. V was clipped by 4 bases and J by 0 bases; unmatched bases: 2. Germline V CDR1 and CDR2: SEHNR, FQNEAQ (reference sequence).

This clonotype was seen repeatedly, ten times or more. The CDR3 nucleotides read TGTGCCAGCAGTCCTCTTGACAGATTGAACACTGAAGCTTTCTTT. It codes for CASSPLDRLNTEAFF. V usage is TRBV7-8 and J usage is TRBJ1-1; the D gene is possibly TRBD1 (5 bases). The CDR3 is 15 residues long. Trimming cost V 6 bases and J 0 bases, with 14 bases left between them. Germline CDR1 SGHVS, CDR2 FQNEAQ.

CDR3 region: CSAPLSGGYYNEQFF. Written as DNA, the CDR3 is TGCAGTGCACCACTTAGCGGGGGATATTACAATGAGCAGTTCTTC. This chain joins TRBV20-1 and TRBJ2-1; 9 nucleotides line up with TRBD2. Unmatched junction bases numbered 10, after V lost 6 bases and J lost 4 bases. The CDR3 is made up of 15 amino acids. Germline values: CDR1 DFQATT, CDR2 SNEGSKA (reference sequence).

This clonotype was picked up a small number of times. This chain links TRBV7-4 with TRBJ1-5; D gene unclear. The V and J ends lost 4 bases and 6 bases respectively, with 13 bases between them. CDR3 size: 14 residues. Per the germline V gene, CDR1 is SGHVT and CDR2 is SQSDAQ. The CDR3 protein is CASSSTVGSQPQHF. The CDR3 DNA follows: TGTGCCAGCAGCTCCACCGTGGGGAGTCAGCCCCAGCATTTT.

In this sample, this clonotype turned up many times. This chain connects TRBV28 to TRBJ1-2; a weak D match, TRBD1 (5 bases). CDR3 length: 11 residues. V was trimmed by 2 bases and J by 10 bases, leaving 8 bases between them. The germline V gene has CDR1 MDHEN and CDR2 SYDVKM. Here the CDR3 reads CASSLQGPYTF. The CDR3 DNA sequence: TGTGCCAGCAGTTTACAGGGCCCCTACACCTTC.

This chain joins TRBV14 and TRBJ2-3, with no clear D. The germline gives CDR1 SGHDN, CDR2 FVKESK. V gave up 4 bases and J gave up 10 bases, with 15 bases separating them. The CDR3 runs 13 residues. CDR3 loop: CASSPSVNGPQYF. CDR3 in DNA: TGTGCCAGCAGCCCTAGTGTGAATGGTCCGCAGTATTTT.

At least ten counts were recorded for this clonotype. The chain has TRBV4-1 and TRBJ2-3, with a weak D call TRBD2 (6 bases). The germline V gene has CDR1 MGHRA and CDR2 YSYEKL. CDR3 length: 15 residues. Trimming stripped 4 bases from V and 2 bases from J, with 13 bases between. CDR3 sequence reads: CASSPGEGLTDTQYF. CDR3 DNA: TGCGCCAGCAGCCCCGGTGAGGGACTCACAGATACGCAGTATTTT.

Remarks on this clonotype: A much larger clone is a single base away; this may be a read error. The chain carries TRBV5-5 and TRBJ1-1; D is unclear. CDR3 length equals 16 residues. Per germline, CDR1 SGHKS and CDR2 YYEKEE (reference sequence). V lost 4 bases and J 4 bases, leaving 20 bases between the germline ends. CDR3 residues: CASSPWAGILSTEAFF. In DNA, the CDR3 is TGTGCCAGCAGCCCCTGGGCCGGGATATTGAGCACTGAAGCTTTCTTT. Full variable domain (remainder filled in from reference TRBV5-5 and TRBJ1-1): DAGVTQSPTHLIKTRGQQVTLRCSPISGHKSVSWYQQVLGQGPQFIFQYYEKEERGRGNFPDRFSARQFPNYSSELNVNALLLGDSALYLCASSPWAGILSTEAFFGQGTRLTVV.

The chain couples TRBV6-2 or TRBV6-3 to TRBJ1-4; D remains unclear. With 7 bases removed from V and 1 base from J, the gap between germline ends came to 13 bases. The CDR3 has 15 amino acids. Germline V gives CDR1 MNHEY, CDR2 SVGEGT. The CDR3 reads CASTFTGLTNEKLFF. The CDR3 coding sequence is TGTGCCAGCACTTTCACGGGCCTAACTAATGAAAAACTGTTTTTT.

Ten or more counts support this clonotype. The chain uses TRBV6-1 and TRBJ2-7, with TRBD1 identical over 8 bases. Per the germline V gene, CDR1 is MNHNS and CDR2 is SASEGT. With V trimmed by 10 bases and J by 2 bases, 7 bases remained unmatched. This CDR3 contains 13 residues. The CDR3 region has the DNA TGTGCCACCGCGGACAGGGCTCCCTACGAGCAGTACTTC. It yields the protein CATADRAPYEQYF.

Ten or more counts support this clonotype. The chain recombines TRBV14 with TRBJ1-2; D ambiguous. The V end was cut by 4 bases, the J end by 7 bases, with 19 bases between. Germline CDR1 and CDR2: SGHDN and FVKESK. This CDR3 is built from 15 residues. CDR3 protein: CASSPIDPSVRGYTF. The CDR3, as DNA: TGTGCCAGCAGCCCAATTGACCCGTCGGTTCGTGGCTACACCTTC. Looking up the rest from reference TRBV14 and TRBJ1-2 gives the full variable domain: EAGVTQFPSHSVIEKGQTVTLRCDPISGHDNLYWYRRVMGKEIKFLLHFVKESKQDESGMPNNRFLAERTGGTYSTLKVQPAELEDSGVYFCASSPIDPSVRGYTFGSGTRLTVV.

There are many counts of this clonotype. The CDR3 spells CATGTVFQETQYF. CDR3 nucleotide sequence: TGTGCCACCGGGACAGTTTTTCAAGAGACCCAGTACTTC. The chain combines TRBV2 with TRBJ2-5; 7 bases agree with TRBD1. Germline assignment: CDR1 SNHLY and CDR2 FYNNEI. V shed 10 bases and J 2 bases; nucleotides not matched to a gene: 7. CDR3 length equals 13 residues.

This clonotype has ten or more counts. The chain is built from TRBV7-6 and TRBJ2-1, with 9 nucleotides matching TRBD1. This CDR3 contains 15 residues. The junction had 10 bases not matched to a gene; V was cut back by 5 bases and J by 8 bases. Germline V CDR1 and CDR2: SGHVS, FNYEAQ. This chain's CDR3 is CASSLNPGQGYEQFF. The CDR3 region has the DNA TGTGCCAGCAGCCTCAACCCGGGACAGGGCTATGAGCAGTTCTTC.

In this sample, this clonotype turned up many times. The gene calls are TRBV7-2 and TRBJ1-4; D possibly corresponds to TRBD1 (6 bases). Trimming left V 6 bases short and J 3 bases short, with 14 bases between. The germline CDR1 and CDR2 sequences are SGHTA and FQGNSA. This CDR3 has 15 residues. CDR3 protein: CASRPLGGPNEKLFF. The CDR3 DNA reads as TGTGCCAGCAGGCCTCTCGGGGGCCCTAATGAAAAACTGTTTTTT.

This clonotype was observed many times. This sequence joins TRBV7-2 and TRBJ1-5, with D unclear. Germline V lookup: CDR1 SGHTA, CDR2 FQGNSA. V was trimmed by 1 base and J by 8 bases, leaving 12 bases between them. The CDR3 covers 14 residues. The CDR3 DNA sequence: TGTGCCAGCAGCTTAGAGGCAGGAATGAAGCCCCAGCATTTT. Translation gives CASSLEAGMKPQHF.

This clonotype was counted at least ten times. This chain connects TRBV5-4 to TRBJ2-7; 9 bases are shared with TRBD2. Per the germline V gene, CDR1 is SGHNT and CDR2 is YYREEE (reference sequence). The CDR3 consists of 15 residues. J lost 2 bases, V lost 4 bases, and 7 bases had no gene match. The CDR3 sequence is CASSPISGGTYEQYF. CDR3 nucleotides: TGTGCCAGCAGCCCTATTAGCGGGGGAACCTACGAGCAGTACTTC.

The V and J genes are TRBV20-1 and TRBJ2-5; 8 nucleotides match TRBD1. The CDR3 runs to 14 residues. Unmatched junction bases numbered 7, after V lost 5 bases and J lost 2 bases. Germline assignment: CDR1 DFQATT and CDR2 SNEGSKA (reference sequence). CDR3 DNA: TGCAGTGCTCCGGACAGGGCGGAACAAGAGACCCAGTACTTC. Protein: CSAPDRAEQETQYF.

This clonotype was recorded at least ten times. The chain combines TRBV27 with TRBJ2-7; no definite D call. The CDR3 is 14 residues long. Trimming took 2 bases from V and 3 from J, leaving 11 bases between them. Germline-derived CDR1 and CDR2 are MNHEY and SMNVEV (reference sequence). For the CDR3, the DNA is TGTGCCAGCAGTTTACGTTTAGATGGCTACGAGCAGTACTTC. Translation: CASSLRLDGYEQYF.

This clonotype was recorded at least ten times. The chain couples TRBV15 to TRBJ2-1; no clear D. Trimming left V 0 bases short and J 6 bases short, with 3 bases between. Germline CDR1 is LNHNV and CDR2 is YYDKDF (reference sequence). The CDR3 extends over 12 amino acids. The CDR3 is CATSRDGNEQFF. The CDR3, as DNA: TGTGCCACCAGCAGAGACGGCAATGAGCAGTTCTTC. Complete variable domain (other parts from reference TRBV15 and TRBJ2-1): DAMVIQNPRYQVTQFGKPVTLSCSQTLNHNVMYWYQQKSSQAPKLLFHYYDKDFNNEADTPDNFQSRRPNTSFCFLDIRSPGLGDTAMYLCATSRDGNEQFFGPGTRLTVL.

This clonotype was observed many times. Written as DNA, the CDR3 is TGTGCCAGCAGCCGACCTCCCCTTTCTAGCGGGGGGTACAATGAGCAGTTCTTC. This sequence encodes CASSRPPLSSGGYNEQFF. The rearrangement links TRBV4-2 to TRBJ2-1; 11 bases are a match to TRBD2. V shed 4 bases, J shed 4 bases, and the junction held 12 bases outside the gene matches. The V gene's germline CDR1 is LGHNA and CDR2 YNFKEQ. This CDR3 contains 18 residues.

This clonotype has just a few counts. The chain recombines TRBV7-3 with TRBJ2-7, with 9 nucleotides matching TRBD1. With 5 bases clipped from V and 9 bases from J, the junction kept 8 bases outside the gene matches. Germline V lookup: CDR1 SGHTA, CDR2 FQGTGA. The CDR3 spans 13 residues. CDR3 in amino acids: CASSADRGRVQYF. The CDR3, as DNA: TGTGCCAGCAGCGCGGACAGGGGAAGGGTGCAGTACTTC.